This passage covers 18 T cell receptor beta chains from one sample sequenced in a study of vaccination and CD4 T cells after COVID-19. Their specific antigens are unknown. The time point: late sampling 161 to 241 days after vaccination in a few convalescent patients. The treatment denotes: 10-day PBMC culture with coronavirus spike peptide pools or control peptides (ViraFEST assay). Sequenced with the Oncomine TCR Beta short-read assay was DNA taken from cultured CD4+ T cells. TCRdb independently ran MiXCR on the PCR reads; one entry per CDR3 protein. This table has approximately 20,000 distinct CDR3 sequences, 46% appearing once. Specimen: CD4+ T cells from blood, cultured in vitro, collected about 7 months after SARS-CoV-2 vaccination. These receptors all stem from a human donor who had recovered from COVID-19.

This clonotype appeared a single time. The rearrangement uses TRBV20-1 and TRBJ2-5; a weak D match, TRBD1 (6 bases). Deletions cut 1 base from V and 1 base from J, with 19 bases between. This CDR3 is built from 17 residues. Germline CDR1 reads DFQATT; CDR2 reads SNEGSKA (reference sequence). CDR3 bases: TGCAGTGCTAGAGCGGGGCCAGGACAGAATATCCAAGAGACCCAGTACTTC. This sequence encodes CSARAGPGQNIQETQYF.

The V gene is TRBV6-5, the J gene TRBJ2-7, with D unresolved. The CDR3 loop spans 15 amino acids. The V end was cut by 0 bases, the J end by 4 bases, with 13 bases between. Germline V gene lookup returns CDR1 MNHEY and CDR2 SVGAGI. Written as DNA, the CDR3 is TGTGCCAGCAGTTACTCCGAACTGTCGCGGTACGAGCAGTACTTC. Translation: CASSYSELSRYEQYF.

This chain links TRBV20-1 with TRBJ2-5; TRBD1 aligns across 9 bases. The CDR3 is 14 amino acids. Trimming removed 6 bases from V and 4 bases from J; junction bases left unmatched: 9. Germline CDR1 is DFQATT and CDR2 is SNEGSKA (reference sequence). The CDR3 nucleotides read TGCAGTGCCCGGGACAGGGTATCGATAGAGACCCAGTACTTC. As protein: CSARDRVSIETQYF.

This clonotype occurred a few times. This rearrangement joins TRBV20-1 to TRBJ2-3; 13 bases are a match to TRBD2. Germline loops: CDR1 DFQATT, CDR2 SNEGSKA (reference sequence). The CDR3 runs to 15 residues. The V and J ends lost 3 bases and 6 bases, in that order; junction bases with no gene match: 6. CDR3 DNA: TGCAGTGCTAGGACTAGCGGGAGGAGTAGGGATACGCAGTATTTT. Translation gives CSARTSGRSRDTQYF.

V and J are TRBV7-3 and TRBJ2-2; D remains unclear. CDR1 SGHTA and CDR2 FQGTGA come from the germline V gene. Between the trimmed V and J ends, which lost 5 bases and 3 bases, there was a span of 7 bases. The CDR3 runs 13 residues. CDR3 sequence reads: CASSPPYTGELFF. The CDR3 DNA follows: TGTGCCAGCAGCCCCCCATACACCGGGGAGCTGTTTTTT.

The chain recombines TRBV7-3 with TRBJ2-1, with D unresolved. CDR3 length: 13 amino acids. With 5 bases removed from V and 7 bases from J, the gap between germline ends came to 12 bases. Germline assignment: CDR1 SGHTA and CDR2 FQGTGA. The CDR3 DNA reads as TGTGCCAGCAGCGATCAGCCGTGGAATGAGCAGTTCTTC. Translation: CASSDQPWNEQFF.

The V gene is TRBV11-2, the J gene TRBJ2-3; TRBD2 agrees at 13 bases. CDR1 and CDR2 from the germline V gene are SGHAT and FQNNGV. The CDR3 extends over 14 amino acids. Trimming at V came to 5 bases and at J to 8 bases, leaving 4 bases not matched to a gene. CDR3 sequence (DNA): TGTGCCAGCAGCGGGGGGACTAGCGGGACTACGCAGTATTTT. Its translation is CASSGGTSGTTQYF.

The chain is built from TRBV6-1 and TRBJ1-1, with a possible D match to TRBD1 (5 bases). Trimming removed 7 bases at V and 6 bases at J, with 9 bases between. The germline V gene has CDR1 MNHNS and CDR2 SASEGT. CDR3 length: 11 residues. The CDR3 sequence is CASNNRPEAFF. The CDR3, as DNA: TGTGCCAGCAATAACAGGCCTGAAGCTTTCTTT.

This clonotype occurred a few times. The CDR3 is CSARSQGAFQPQHF. The CDR3 DNA reads as TGCAGTGCTAGATCACAGGGGGCTTTTCAGCCCCAGCATTTT. The chain employs TRBV20-1 and TRBJ1-5; 9 nucleotides align to TRBD1. V was pared by 2 bases and J by 6 bases, with 5 bases of the junction left unmatched. The length of the CDR3 is 14 residues. Germline loops: CDR1 DFQATT, CDR2 SNEGSKA (reference sequence).

The V and J genes are TRBV20-1 and TRBJ1-2; the D is unclear. Germline loops: CDR1 DFQATT, CDR2 SNEGSKA (reference sequence). The length of the CDR3 is 11 residues. V shed 3 bases and J shed 5 bases, with 7 bases lying between them. In DNA, the CDR3 is TGCAGTGCTAGTAGAGGTTATGGCTACACCTTC. As protein: CSASRGYGYTF.

J is TRBJ2-1 and V is TRBV7-2, with TRBD2 as a possible D gene (6 bases). From germline, CDR1 is SGHTA and CDR2 FQGNSA. Trimming left V 2 bases short and J 6 bases short, with 14 bases between. This CDR3 comprises 15 residues. The CDR3 nucleotides are TGTGCCAGCAGCTTAAGGCCTCAGGGACTCAATGAGCAGTTCTTC. Translation: CASSLRPQGLNEQFF.

In this sample, this clonotype turned up a few times. This sequence joins TRBV4-2 and TRBJ2-5; D not certain. Per germline, CDR1 LGHNA and CDR2 YNFKEQ. The CDR3 is 15 amino acids. V was cut by 0 bases and J by 4 bases, with 12 bases left in between. DNA for the CDR3: TGTGCCAGCAGCCAAGATTTAGGGAAGGGAGAGACCCAGTACTTC. Translating it yields CASSQDLGKGETQYF.

The chain links TRBV20-1 to TRBJ2-1; TRBD2 matches 8 bases. Germline V gene lookup returns CDR1 DFQATT and CDR2 SNEGSKA (reference sequence). The CDR3 has 15 amino acids. The ends lost 6 bases at V and 6 bases at J; junction bases unmatched: 13. The CDR3 loop is CSATRLATGTNEQFF. In DNA form, the CDR3 reads TGCAGTGCCACCCGACTAGCGACGGGAACCAATGAGCAGTTCTTC.

The chain has TRBV7-9 and TRBJ2-5, with 9 bases fitting TRBD2. From germline, CDR1 is SEHNR and CDR2 FQNEAQ (reference sequence). The CDR3 has 14 amino acids. Losses at the gene ends were 8 bases for V and 5 bases for J; bases not matched to a gene: 9. The CDR3 sequence is CASVPGLALETQYF. As DNA, the CDR3 is TGTGCCAGCGTGCCGGGACTAGCTCTGGAGACCCAGTACTTC.

CDR3 in DNA: TGCAGTGCTAGAGACCAGGGGAACTATGGCTACACCTTC. Its protein product is CSARDQGNYGYTF. The J gene is TRBJ1-2, the V gene TRBV20-1, with D possibly TRBD1 on 6 matching bases. CDR1 DFQATT and CDR2 SNEGSKA come from the germline V gene (reference sequence). The CDR3 is made up of 13 amino acids. V was pared by 0 bases and J by 2 bases, with 7 bases between.

This clonotype is medium-sized within its sample. The rearrangement joins TRBV5-4 to TRBJ2-1; TRBD1 might be the D (5 bases). V gave up 5 bases and J gave up 4 bases, with 13 bases separating them. The CDR3 is made up of 14 amino acids. From germline, CDR1 is SGHNT and CDR2 YYREEE (reference sequence). In DNA, the CDR3 is TGTGCCAGCAGGGGTCCTGCAGGGTACAATGAGCAGTTCTTC. This codes for CASRGPAGYNEQFF.

This clonotype has more than one count but fewer than ten. The rearrangement links TRBV10-3 to TRBJ1-2; no clear D. This CDR3 comprises 12 residues. With 2 bases removed from V and 7 bases from J, the gap between germline ends came to 8 bases. Germline V CDR1 and CDR2: ENHRY, SYGVKD. This CDR3 is CAISEVLGGYTF. In DNA, the CDR3 is TGTGCCATCAGTGAGGTTCTTGGTGGCTACACCTTC.

V usage is TRBV11-3 and J usage is TRBJ2-1, with TRBD2 matching over 12 bases. Germline CDR1 reads SGHNT; CDR2 reads YENEEA. Trimming cost V 1 base and J 2 bases; bases outside gene matches: 15. The CDR3 extends over 21 amino acids. The CDR3 sequence: CASSLGTASGRDKSTYNEQFF. The DNA for the CDR3 is TGTGCCAGCAGCTTAGGCACGGCTAGCGGGAGGGACAAGAGTACCTACAATGAGCAGTTCTTC.